This T cell receptor beta chain came from a study of blood T cell repertoires in COVID-19. Study summary: Sources were T cells, B-cell-depleted T cells, or PBMCs; the material itself was cDNA or gDNA.

Repertoires were generated with immunoSEQ multiplex PCR, while TCRdb's copy carries only in-frame clones and drops some. In the table there are some 200,000 clones, around 80% of which are singletons. Germline V gene sequence: CDR1 MNHEY, CDR2 SMNVEV (reference sequence). CDR3 length equals 15 residues. Trimming stripped 5 bases from V and 8 bases from J, with 21 bases between. The chain joins TRBV27 to TRBJ1-1; possibly TRBD1 for D (5 bases). Sample: peripheral blood. This TCR came from a woman aged 40 to 50 who had recovered from COVID-19. The DNA of the CDR3 is TGTGCCAGCAGTAGAGCCAGGGCGGGGACCTCAGAAGCTTTCTTT. Amino acid sequence: CASSRARAGTSEAFF.